This is a list of T cell receptor beta chains from one sample in a study of spatial heterogeneity in lung cancer. MiXCR was run by TCRdb on the 5' RACE reads, yielding one entry per CDR3 protein. The sample contains approximately 52,000 distinct CDR3 sequences, less than 8.5% of which appear only once. The source was PBMCs, collected at surgery. The receptors stem from a female donor with early-stage non-small cell lung cancer. Each CDR3 is given with its conserved first and last residue. The D gene is left open where the match is weak. Clone size, where shown, is once, few, many, or a class for clones that have expanded.

15	-	TRBJ2-5	TRBD1	TRBV5-1	TGCGCCAGCAGGACACCCGACAGGGGGACAGAGACCCAGTACTTC	CASRTPDRGTETQYF
16	many	TRBJ2-1	-	TRBV28	TGTGCCAGCAGCTCTGCCGGGACAGCGGGAGATAATGAGCAGTTCTTC	CASSSAGTAGDNEQFF
13	-	TRBJ2-3	-	TRBV6-5	TGTGCCAGCAGTTACTCGAATCAGAATACGCAGTATTTT	CASSYSNQNTQYF
14	many	TRBJ2-2	-	TRBV20-1	TGCAGTGTTCCGACAGGAGGGCTTCCCGGGGAGCTGTTTTTT	CSVPTGGLPGELFF
13	many	TRBJ2-7	-	TRBV7-2	TGTGCCAGCAGCTTAGAATTTCAGCAGGAGCAGTACTTC	CASSLEFQQEQYF
15	-	TRBJ2-7	TRBD2	TRBV20-1	TGCAGTGCTAGAGATATGCGGGGGGGCGGATACGAGCAGTACTTC	CSARDMRGGGYEQYF
17	many	TRBJ2-2	-	TRBV7-8	TGTGCCAGCAGCTTCGGTAGGAGTAGCTTGAACACCGGGGAGCTGTTTTTT	CASSFGRSSLNTGELFF
14	few	TRBJ1-5	TRBD1	TRBV5-1	TGCGCCAGCAGACCCGGGACAGGGATTCAGCCCCAGCATTTT	CASRPGTGIQPQHF
13	-	TRBJ2-7	-	TRBV18	TGTGCCAGCTCATCACCGTCAGCTTACGAGCAGTACTTC	CASSSPSAYEQYF
13	many	TRBJ2-7	-	TRBV2	TGTGCCAGCAGGCGGCAGGGGACCTACGAGCAGTACTTC	CASRRQGTYEQYF
15	many	TRBJ2-5	-	TRBV5-1	TGCGCCAGCAGCTTGACCGGACATCCCCAAGAGACCCAGTACTTC	CASSLTGHPQETQYF
16	many	TRBJ1-2	-	TRBV7-2	TGTGCCAGCAGCTTCACGACAGTAGTGTCTAACTATGGCTACACCTTC	CASSFTTVVSNYGYTF
14	-	TRBJ2-7	-	TRBV20-1	TGCAGTGCTAGAGGAGAGGAAGGGGTCCACGAGCAGTACTTC	CSARGEEGVHEQYF
13	-	TRBJ2-7	TRBD2	TRBV5-1	TGCGCCAGCAGCTTGGAGCGGGACGACGAGCAGTACTTC	CASSLERDDEQYF
14	many	TRBJ2-4	-	TRBV28	TGTGCCAGCAGGGTAGCCTTAGCCAAAAACATTCAGTACTTC	CASRVALAKNIQYF
13	many	TRBJ2-1	-	TRBV28	TGTGCCAGCAGTTTACAGGATTACAATGAGCAGTTCTTC	CASSLQDYNEQFF
14	few	TRBJ2-7	TRBD1	TRBV24-1	TGTGCCACCAGTGATCCAGACAGGGTCTACGAGCAGTACTTC	CATSDPDRVYEQYF
13	few	TRBJ2-5	-	TRBV18	TGTGCCAGCTCACCACCGGTCCAAGAGACCCAGTACTTC	CASSPPVQETQYF
15	many	TRBJ2-1	-	TRBV19	TGTGCCAGTAGTATAGCCCCGACAGCCGGAAATGAGCAGTTCTTC	CASSIAPTAGNEQFF
17	many	TRBJ2-7	TRBD1	TRBV5-1	TGCGCCAGCAGCTTGGAGGGCTGGGACAGGGAAGAAGGCGAGCAGTACTTC	CASSLEGWDREEGEQYF
14	many	TRBJ2-1	TRBD2	TRBV27	TGTGCCAGCAGTTTGCGTCGGGGGGGCCAAGAGCAGTTCTTC	CASSLRRGGQEQFF
14	many	TRBJ2-3	-	TRBV7-9	TGTGCCAGCAGCCGGTCGGTTAGCACAGATACGCAGTATTTT	CASSRSVSTDTQYF
12	-	TRBJ2-3	-	TRBV15	TGTGCCACCAGCAGGTATCAAGATACGCAGTATTTT	CATSRYQDTQYF
15	many	TRBJ2-5	TRBD1	TRBV6-2/TRBV6-3	TGTGCCAGCAGGGCACATGGACAGGGGCAAGAGACCCAGTACTTC	CASRAHGQGQETQYF
15	many	TRBJ2-1	-	TRBV11-3	TGTGCCAGCAGCTTAGGCCTCAGGGGATGGAGTGAGCAGTTCTTC	CASSLGLRGWSEQFF
15	many	TRBJ2-1	TRBD1	TRBV6-2/TRBV6-3	TGTGCCAGCAGGACCGGGACAGTTTCCTACAATGAGCAGTTCTTC	CASRTGTVSYNEQFF
17	many	TRBJ2-5	-	TRBV5-5	TGTGCCAGCAGCTTGGCCCCAACGCGTATGGGTGAGAAGACCCAGTACTTC	CASSLAPTRMGEKTQYF